Below are 3 T cell receptor beta chains sequenced from a single sample in a study of blood T cell repertoires in COVID-19. Using immunoSEQ multiplex PCR, the repertoire was profiled, and TCRdb retains in-frame clones only, with some absent. The sample has 160,000 or so clones, 82% seen once; the top ten hold roughly 20%. Input material: PBMCs or T cells enriched from blood (not recorded which). These receptors were taken from a man between 60 and 75 years old who had recovered from COVID-19.

This clone was counted a single time. The V gene is TRBV29-1, the J gene TRBJ1-1, with a tentative D call TRBD1 (5 bases). Germline V CDR1 and CDR2: SQVTM, ANQGSEA. Between the trimmed V and J ends, which lost 4 bases and 5 bases, there was a span of 8 bases. The CDR3 loop spans 11 amino acids. CDR3 residues: CSVAGRTEAFF. CDR3 DNA sequence: TGCAGCGTTGCAGGGAGGACTGAAGCTTTCTTT. Complete variable domain (other parts from reference TRBV29-1 and TRBJ1-1): SAVISQKPSRDICQRGTSLTIQCQVDSQVTMMFWYRQQPGQSLTLIATANQGSEATYESGFVIDKFPISRPNLTFSTLTVSNMSPEDSSIYLCSVAGRTEAFFGQGTRLTVV.

CDR3 loop: CASSPIGTNSGNTIYF. For the CDR3, the DNA is TGTGCCAGCTCACCCATAGGGACAAACTCTGGAAACACCATATATTTT. The J gene is TRBJ1-3, the V gene TRBV18, with D possibly TRBD1 on 6 matching bases. Trimming shortened V by 3 bases and J by 0 bases, and 12 bases separated the two germline ends. CDR3 length: 16 residues. The germline V gene encodes CDR1 KGHSH and CDR2 LQKENI.

This chain uses TRBV4-1 with TRBJ2-3; no definite D call. The germline CDR1 and CDR2 sequences are MGHRA and YSYEKL. The V end lost 1 base, the J end lost 2 bases, and 10 bases lay between the germline ends. The CDR3 covers 15 residues. CDR3 nucleotide sequence: TGCGCCAGCAGCCAAGGATTTAGCTTCACAGATACGCAGTATTTT. It encodes CASSQGFSFTDTQYF.